These 23 T cell receptor beta chains originate from one sample sequenced in a study of cytomegalovirus exposure and HLA in healthy donors. Clones were read by immunoSEQ multiplex PCR, and TCRdb kept only the in-frame ones, dropping some. The sample lists about 140,000 clones; 70% to 90% were seen once. What was sequenced was PBMCs. These receptors were obtained from a woman younger than 45 in good health and CMV-seronegative.

This chain joins TRBV28 and TRBJ1-2; D perhaps matches TRBD1 (5 bases). V was trimmed by 3 bases and J by 0 bases, leaving 5 bases between them. The CDR3 runs 13 residues. Per the germline V gene, CDR1 is MDHEN and CDR2 is SYDVKM. The CDR3 reads CASSLTANYGYTF. The CDR3 region has the DNA TGTGCCAGCAGTTTGACAGCTAACTATGGCTACACCTTC.

The chain couples TRBV2 to TRBJ1-2, with 7 bases fitting TRBD1. The CDR3 extends over 13 amino acids. The V and J ends lost 1 base and 13 bases, in that order; junction bases with no gene match: 9. The germline CDR1 and CDR2 sequences are SNHLY and FYNNEI. CDR3 sequence: CASSEGWTGGLTF. Written as DNA, the CDR3 is TGTGCCAGCAGTGAAGGGTGGACAGGTGGCCTCACCTTC.

J is TRBJ2-1 and V is TRBV15; 12 nucleotides agree with TRBD2. Germline V gives CDR1 LNHNV, CDR2 YYDKDF (reference sequence). The J segment lost 3 bases and the V segment lost 0 bases, leaving 0 bases of the junction unmatched. The CDR3 totals 16 residues. In DNA, the CDR3 is TGTGCCACCAGCAGAGAGACTAGCGGGGGCTACAATGAGCAGTTCTTC. Protein: CATSRETSGGYNEQFF.

The V gene is TRBV5-4, the J gene TRBJ1-2; TRBD1 matches 9 bases. V gave up 5 bases and J gave up 8 bases; unmatched junction bases: 7. Germline V CDR1 and CDR2: SGHNT, YYREEE (reference sequence). This CDR3 has 13 amino acids. The CDR3 nucleotides are TGTGCCAGCAGACCACAGGGGGCGGACGGCTACACCTTC. This encodes CASRPQGADGYTF.

This sequence joins TRBV6-1 and TRBJ2-7; 9 bases match TRBD1. Germline values: CDR1 MNHNS, CDR2 SASEGT. The trim removed 1 base at V and 1 base at J, leaving 2 bases unmatched. The CDR3 extends over 15 amino acids. The CDR3 DNA reads TGTGCCAGCAGTGAAGGACAGGGGGGATCCTACGAGCAGTACTTC. Protein sequence: CASSEGQGGSYEQYF.

The rearrangement links TRBV5-4 to TRBJ1-2; D ambiguous. The germline gives CDR1 SGHNT, CDR2 YYREEE (reference sequence). The germline V and J ends were trimmed by 0 bases and 2 bases, with 8 bases remaining between them. The CDR3 is 14 residues long. The chain's CDR3 is CASSLEMLNYGYTF. CDR3 bases: TGTGCCAGCAGCTTGGAGATGCTAAACTATGGCTACACCTTC. Looking up the rest from reference TRBV5-4 and TRBJ1-2 gives the full variable domain: ETGVTQSPTHLIKTRGQQVTLRCSSQSGHNTVSWYQQALGQGPQFIFQYYREEENGRGNFPPRFSGLQFPNYSSELNVNALELDDSALYLCASSLEMLNYGYTFGSGTRLTVV.

The rearrangement links TRBV9 to TRBJ2-2; tentative D call: TRBD2 (5 bases). The CDR3 sequence is 15 residues long. Germline CDR1 reads SGDLS; CDR2 reads YYNGEE. Trimming stripped 0 bases from V and 2 bases from J, with 8 bases between. CDR3 region: CASSVAGTNTGELFF. CDR3 coding DNA: TGTGCCAGCAGCGTAGCGGGAACTAACACCGGGGAGCTGTTTTTT.

The chain uses TRBV6-4 and TRBJ1-5, with a possible D match to TRBD1 (5 bases). The CDR3 covers 15 residues. In germline, CDR1 is MRHNA, CDR2 SNTAGT. V was cut by 6 bases and J by 6 bases, with 18 bases left in between. The CDR3 DNA reads as TGTGCCAGCAGCGGGATGGGGGGTTGGTCTCAGCCCCAGCATTTT. Residues: CASSGMGGWSQPQHF.

A remark on this clone: At one end the junction does not follow the germline gene, possibly because of a read error. This chain joins TRBV11-2 and TRBJ2-2; 7 bases fit TRBD1. This CDR3 is built from 15 residues. Germline V gene lookup returns CDR1 SGHAT and CDR2 FQNNGV. In DNA form, the CDR3 reads TGTGCCAGCTTCCCGGGACAGACGAAGACCGGGGAGCTGTTTTTT. Amino acid sequence: CASFPGQTKTGELFF. Filled out from reference TRBV11-2 and TRBJ2-2, the complete variable domain reads EAGVAQSPRYKIIEKRQSVAFWCNPISGHATLYWYQQILGQGPKLLIQFQNNGVVDDSQLPKDRFSAERLKGVDSTLKIQPAKLEDSAVYLCASFPGQTKTGELFFGEGSRLTVL.

This chain links TRBV18 with TRBJ2-7; 7 bases are a match to TRBD1. V dropped 8 bases and J dropped 4; count of bases not matched to a gene: 5. CDR3 length: 12 amino acids. From germline, CDR1 is KGHSH and CDR2 LQKENI. Here the CDR3 reads CASALTGYEQYF. The CDR3 DNA is TGTGCCAGCGCCCTGACAGGGTACGAGCAGTACTTC.

This clone was recorded a few times. V and J are TRBV2 and TRBJ1-1, with 8 bases that match TRBD1. The CDR3 is made up of 13 amino acids. The V gene's germline CDR1 is SNHLY and CDR2 FYNNEI. Unmatched junction bases numbered 2, after V lost 4 bases and J lost 4 bases. In DNA, the CDR3 is TGTGCCAGCAGTGCTACAGGGGGCACTGAAGCTTTCTTT. Translated: CASSATGGTEAFF.

This chain joins TRBV10-3 and TRBJ1-5; D might be TRBD1 (5 bases). Between the trimmed V and J ends, which lost 4 bases and 7 bases, there was a span of 14 bases. In germline, CDR1 is ENHRY, CDR2 SYGVKD. CDR3 length equals 14 residues. The CDR3 DNA reads as TGTGCCATCAGTGCGGCGGGAGGGGCCCAGCCCCAGCATTTT. It specifies CAISAAGGAQPQHF.

This clone was detected only once. V gene TRBV7-2 combines with J gene TRBJ1-2; D is possibly TRBD1 (5 bases). CDR1 is SGHTA and CDR2 is FQGNSA in the germline V gene. V was cut by 6 bases and J by 4 bases, with 21 bases left in between. The CDR3 is 16 amino acids. The CDR3 loop reads CASSESVSQGLYGYTF. The CDR3 nucleotides read TGTGCCAGCAGTGAAAGCGTGAGCCAGGGACTCTATGGCTACACCTTC.

The chain is built from TRBV2 and TRBJ2-3; a weak D match, TRBD2 (6 bases). The CDR3 totals 12 residues. Germline V lookup: CDR1 SNHLY, CDR2 FYNNEI. V lost 5 bases and J 4 bases, leaving 7 bases between the germline ends. The CDR3 DNA follows: TGTGCCAGCAGTACGGGGGCAGATACGCAGTATTTT. Translation gives CASSTGADTQYF.

The chain uses TRBV9 and TRBJ2-1; D possibly corresponds to TRBD1 (6 bases). CDR3 length: 15 amino acids. The V end lost 0 bases, the J end lost 3 bases, and 10 bases lay between the germline ends. Germline values: CDR1 SGDLS, CDR2 YYNGEE. CDR3 sequence: CASSVDGGLYNEQFF. CDR3 bases: TGTGCCAGCAGCGTAGATGGGGGCCTCTACAATGAGCAGTTCTTC.

This clone was seen a few times. CDR3 sequence reads: CASRGDAYGYTF. CDR3 nucleotide sequence: TGTGCCAGCAGGGGCGACGCCTATGGCTACACCTTC. The chain carries TRBV7-2 and TRBJ1-2; D uncertain. Germline CDR1 reads SGHTA; CDR2 reads FQGNSA. The V end was cut by 6 bases, the J end by 4 bases, with 9 bases between. This CDR3 is 12 amino acids long.

The chain has TRBV7-9 and TRBJ1-2; 12 nucleotides match TRBD1. The CDR3 is 12 residues long. CDR1 is SEHNR, CDR2 FQNEAQ, per germline (reference sequence). The ends lost 8 bases at V and 7 bases at J; junction bases unmatched: 2. CDR3 residues: CASRDRGLGYTF. The DNA of the CDR3 is TGTGCCAGCCGGGACAGGGGGCTTGGCTACACCTTC. Together with reference TRBV7-9 and TRBJ1-2, the CDR3 gives the full variable domain: DTGVSQNPRHKITKRGQNVTFRCDPISEHNRLYWYRQTLGQGPEFLTYFQNEAQLEKSRLLSDRFSAERPKGSFSTLEIQRTEQGDSAMYLCASRDRGLGYTFGSGTRLTVV.

This chain joins TRBV5-6 and TRBJ1-5; 7 bases fit TRBD1. CDR3 length: 15 residues. Germline V gene lookup returns CDR1 SGHDT and CDR2 YYEEEE. Losses at the gene ends were 4 bases for V and 3 bases for J; bases not matched to a gene: 7. CDR3 in DNA: TGTGCCAGCAGCACCTCAGGGGGTCTCAATCAGCCCCAGCATTTT. Translated, it gives CASSTSGGLNQPQHF.

The chain carries TRBV2 and TRBJ2-7, with D possibly matching TRBD2 (7 bases). Trimming shortened V by 11 bases and J by 3 bases, and 17 bases separated the two germline ends. The CDR3 contains 13 residues. From germline, CDR1 is SNHLY and CDR2 FYNNEI. DNA for the CDR3: TGTGCCGGCAAACAGGGAGGGAGCTACGAGCAGTACTTC. Amino acids: CAGKQGGSYEQYF. Full variable domain (remainder filled in from reference TRBV2 and TRBJ2-7): EPEVTQTPSHQVTQMGQEVILRCVPISNHLYFYWYRQILGQKVEFLVSFYNNEISEKSEIFDDQFSVERPDGSNFTLKIRSTKLEDSAMYFCAGKQGGSYEQYFGPGTRLTVT.

This clone has only one observation. The chain links TRBV11-3 to TRBJ2-7; 15 bases align to TRBD2. This CDR3 contains 16 residues. Germline assignment: CDR1 SGHNT and CDR2 YENEEA. The junction had 6 bases not matched to a gene; V was cut back by 5 bases and J by 4 bases. In nucleotides, the CDR3 is TGTGCCAGCAGCCGGGGGACTAGCGGGGGGACTTACGAGCAGTACTTC. It is translated as CASSRGTSGGTYEQYF.

The chain recombines TRBV19 with TRBJ2-1, with 8 bases identical to TRBD2. The CDR3 length is 14 residues. Per the germline V gene, CDR1 is LNHDA and CDR2 is SQIVND (reference sequence). Unmatched junction bases numbered 7, after V lost 7 bases and J lost 5 bases. The DNA of the CDR3 is TGTGCCAGTATCCGGGGGGGGAAAAACAATGAGCAGTTCTTC. It is translated as CASIRGGKNNEQFF. The complete variable domain, with remaining parts taken from reference TRBV19 and TRBJ2-1, reads DGGITQSPKYLFRKEGQNVTLSCEQNLNHDAMYWYRQDPGQGLRLIYYSQIVNDFQKGDIAEGYSVSREKKESFPLTVTSAQKNPTAFYLCASIRGGKNNEQFFGPGTRLTVL.

The chain recombines TRBV20-1 with TRBJ2-5; D unclear. The CDR3 has 11 amino acids. Germline V lookup: CDR1 DFQATT, CDR2 SNEGSKA (reference sequence). V was pared by 5 bases and J by 5 bases, with 9 bases between. In DNA form, the CDR3 reads TGCAGTGCTCCCAGAATCGAGACCCAGTACTTC. Translating gives CSAPRIETQYF.

The J gene is TRBJ2-7, the V gene TRBV6-6; D might be TRBD1 (5 bases). CDR1 MNHNY and CDR2 SVGAGI come from the germline V gene (reference sequence). This CDR3 comprises 15 residues. The V end was cut by 3 bases, the J end by 2 bases, with 14 bases between. This CDR3 reads CASSYAGQVTYEQYF. The CDR3 DNA reads TGTGCCAGCAGTTATGCAGGACAAGTAACCTACGAGCAGTACTTC.